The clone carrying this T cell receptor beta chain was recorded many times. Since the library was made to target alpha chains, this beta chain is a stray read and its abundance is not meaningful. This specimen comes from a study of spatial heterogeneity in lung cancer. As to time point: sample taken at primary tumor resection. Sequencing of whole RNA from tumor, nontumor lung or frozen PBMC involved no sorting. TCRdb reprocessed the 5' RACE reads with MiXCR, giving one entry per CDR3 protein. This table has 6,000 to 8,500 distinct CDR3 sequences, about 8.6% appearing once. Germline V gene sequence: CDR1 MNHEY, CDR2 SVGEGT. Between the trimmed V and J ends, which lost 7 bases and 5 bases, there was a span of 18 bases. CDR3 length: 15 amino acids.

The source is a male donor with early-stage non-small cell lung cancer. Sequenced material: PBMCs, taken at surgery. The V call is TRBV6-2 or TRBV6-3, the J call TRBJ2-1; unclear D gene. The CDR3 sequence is CASKTLTSVNNEQFF. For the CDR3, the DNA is TGTGCCAGCAAAACCCTCACGAGTGTCAACAATGAGCAGTTCTTC.